This T cell receptor beta chain is drawn from a study of CD8+CD57+ T cells in acquired aplastic anemia. TCR beta VDJ and CDR3 profiling used genomic DNA as template. One entry per CDR3 protein, called by TCRdb with MiXCR from the reads. The top ten clones hold about 2.9% of a sample with more than 150,000 distinct CDR3 sequences, 45% to 50% of them seen once. In this sample, this clonotype turned up many times. CDR3 size: 15 residues. Germline trimming cut 9 bases from V and 3 bases from J; bases unmatched to any gene: 8. CDR1 is KGHDR and CDR2 is SFDVKD in the germline V gene. The V call is TRBV24-1, the J call TRBJ2-5, with 11 bases aligning to TRBD2. The source of this sequence is a human donor in good health. The sequencing sample was made of sorted CD4+, CD8+, or CD8+CD57+ T cells (not recorded which) from PBMCs. The CDR3: CATGPTSGGKETQYF. The CDR3 DNA is TGTGCCACCGGCCCTACTAGCGGGGGTAAAGAGACCCAGTACTTC.